The 21 T cell receptor beta chains below all came from one sample that was sequenced in a study of cytomegalovirus exposure and HLA in healthy donors. The PCR was carried out with 60 Vbeta primers and 13 Jbeta primers. TCRdb's copy holds only in-frame clones and misses some; the assay was immunoSEQ multiplex PCR. The table lists approximately 160,000 clones, 77% of them singletons. Material for sequencing was PBMCs. The receptor set was obtained from a woman in her twenties or thirties in good health and CMV-seropositive.

The J gene is TRBJ2-1, the V gene TRBV29-1; TRBD2 agrees at 10 bases. V gave up 3 bases and J gave up 7 bases; unmatched junction bases: 6. Germline values: CDR1 SQVTM, CDR2 ANQGSEA. CDR3 length: 14 residues. CDR3 in amino acids: CSVEPSGSWNEQFF. CDR3 DNA: TGCAGCGTTGAGCCTAGCGGGAGTTGGAATGAGCAGTTCTTC.

The gene calls are TRBV5-1 and TRBJ2-3, with 9 bases identical to TRBD1. Looked up from germline, CDR1 is SGHRS and CDR2 is YFSETQ. J lost 2 bases, V lost 4 bases, and 2 bases had no gene match. The CDR3 runs 14 residues. As DNA, the CDR3 is TGCGCCAGCAGCGGGGACAGGGCCACAGATACGCAGTATTTT. The encoded protein is CASSGDRATDTQYF.

The V call is TRBV29-1, the J call TRBJ2-5, with a weak D call TRBD2 (6 bases). CDR1 SQVTM and CDR2 ANQGSEA come from the germline V gene. The CDR3 runs 13 residues. V lost 4 bases and J lost 2, with 11 bases in between. The CDR3 spells CSVAGGGQETQYF. The CDR3 DNA reads as TGCAGCGTTGCGGGTGGGGGGCAAGAGACCCAGTACTTC. The whole variable domain, filled in from reference TRBV29-1 and TRBJ2-5, reads SAVISQKPSRDICQRGTSLTIQCQVDSQVTMMFWYRQQPGQSLTLIATANQGSEATYESGFVIDKFPISRPNLTFSTLTVSNMSPEDSSIYLCSVAGGGQETQYFGPGTRLLVL.

The V gene is TRBV7-2, the J gene TRBJ1-1, with 7 bases matching TRBD1. V shed 5 bases, J shed 4 bases, and the junction held 4 bases outside the gene matches. The germline V gene has CDR1 SGHTA and CDR2 FQGNSA. The CDR3 is made up of 13 amino acids. The CDR3 region is CASSRQGVTEAFF. The CDR3 region has the DNA TGTGCCAGCAGCCGACAGGGCGTCACTGAAGCTTTCTTT.

The J gene is TRBJ2-7, the V gene TRBV27, with TRBD2 matching over 9 bases. The CDR3 spans 16 residues. Germline loops: CDR1 MNHEY, CDR2 SMNVEV (reference sequence). Unmatched junction bases numbered 6, after V lost 0 bases and J lost 3 bases. DNA of the CDR3: TGTGCCAGCAGTTTATCGGGACTAGCTCGAGGCTACGAGCAGTACTTC. It encodes CASSLSGLARGYEQYF.

V and J are TRBV5-4 and TRBJ2-7, with D possibly matching TRBD2 (6 bases). The germline V gene has CDR1 SGHNT and CDR2 YYREEE (reference sequence). The CDR3 is made up of 14 amino acids. Trimming took 3 bases from V and 1 from J, leaving 11 bases between them. Here the CDR3 DNA reads TGTGCCAGCAGCTGGAGGGACGGATCCTACGAGCAGTACTTC. It encodes CASSWRDGSYEQYF.

The gene calls are TRBV9 and TRBJ1-5; no clear D. V lost 0 bases and J lost 8, with 6 bases in between. CDR3 length equals 12 residues. The V gene's germline CDR1 is SGDLS and CDR2 YYNGEE. Here the CDR3 reads CASSVGFEPQHF. CDR3 coding DNA: TGTGCCAGCAGCGTAGGTTTCGAGCCCCAGCATTTT.

The table lists this clone with a few counts. An end of the junction differs from the germline gene, which may be a read error. The chain recombines TRBV28 with TRBJ1-5, with TRBD1 matching 8 bases. This CDR3 spans 15 amino acids. CDR1 and CDR2 (germline): MDHEN, SYDVKM. The CDR3 DNA sequence: TGTGCCAGCAGTTTACCACGGACAGGGAATCGGCCCCAGCATTTT. Translating gives CASSLPRTGNRPQHF.

The gene calls are TRBV25-1 and TRBJ2-5, with 8 bases lining up with TRBD1. The CDR3 contains 16 residues. Germline values: CDR1 MGHDK, CDR2 SYGVNS. V shed 1 base, J shed 3 bases, and the junction held 7 bases outside the gene matches. The CDR3 protein is CASSESSGQVKETQYF. In nucleotides, the CDR3 is TGTGCCAGCAGTGAATCATCGGGACAGGTAAAAGAGACCCAGTACTTC. Full variable domain (missing parts from reference TRBV25-1 and TRBJ2-5): EADIYQTPRYLVIGTGKKITLECSQTMGHDKMYWYQQDPGMELHLIHYSYGVNSTEKGDLSSESTVSRIRTEHFPLTLESARPSHTSQYLCASSESSGQVKETQYFGPGTRLLVL.

This clone has only a few counts. This chain joins TRBV27 and TRBJ2-4; weak D call: TRBD1 (5 bases). V lost 6 bases, J lost 2 bases, and 14 bases lay in between. The CDR3 consists of 15 residues. Germline V gene lookup returns CDR1 MNHEY and CDR2 SMNVEV (reference sequence). The CDR3 sequence: CASSPRAGSKNIQYF. DNA for the CDR3: TGTGCCAGCAGCCCGAGAGCAGGGTCCAAAAACATTCAGTACTTC.

This chain joins TRBV10-1 and TRBJ2-7; 11 nucleotides agree with TRBD2. The CDR3 is 16 residues long. Germline trimming cut 3 bases from V and 3 bases from J; bases unmatched to any gene: 7. Germline-derived CDR1 and CDR2 are WNHNN and SYGVQD (reference sequence). The CDR3 DNA follows: TGCGCCAGCAGTGAAGGGACTAGCGGAGTTTTCTACGAGCAGTACTTC. As protein: CASSEGTSGVFYEQYF.

The chain recombines TRBV5-4 with TRBJ1-2; D is ambiguous. Trimming removed 1 base from V and 3 bases from J, with 13 bases in between. Germline V gene lookup returns CDR1 SGHNT and CDR2 YYREEE (reference sequence). The CDR3 spans 15 residues. CDR3 sequence reads: CASSLSRVWDYGYTF. CDR3 bases: TGTGCCAGCAGCTTGTCGCGGGTCTGGGACTATGGCTACACCTTC.

The gene calls are TRBV2 and TRBJ1-5; D is unresolved. CDR3 size: 15 residues. Per germline, CDR1 SNHLY and CDR2 FYNNEI. V lost 4 bases and J 0 bases, leaving 10 bases between the germline ends. CDR3 sequence (DNA): TGTGCCAGCAGTGCCACACATTATAGCAATCAGCCCCAGCATTTT. Protein product: CASSATHYSNQPQHF.

The chain uses TRBV7-2 and TRBJ1-1; D is possibly TRBD1 (5 bases). The germline gives CDR1 SGHTA, CDR2 FQGNSA. V lost 0 bases and J 7 bases, leaving 9 bases between the germline ends. This CDR3 is 13 amino acids long. Here the CDR3 reads CASSLAGEGEAFF. CDR3 DNA: TGTGCCAGCAGCTTAGCGGGGGAGGGTGAAGCTTTCTTT. Variable domain in full (rest from reference TRBV7-2 and TRBJ1-1): GAGVSQSPSNKVTEKGKDVELRCDPISGHTALYWYRQSLGQGLEFLIYFQGNSAPDKSGLPSDRFSAERTGGSVSTLTIQRTQQEDSAVYLCASSLAGEGEAFFGQGTRLTVV.

The V call is TRBV6-4, the J call TRBJ2-3; D is uncertain. Trimming removed 4 bases from V and 2 bases from J, with 10 bases in between. The length of the CDR3 is 14 residues. Germline values: CDR1 MRHNA, CDR2 SNTAGT. The CDR3 DNA sequence: TGTGCCAGCAGTGCCGTCGCGGACACAGATACGCAGTATTTT. This translates into CASSAVADTDTQYF.

Points on this clone: Other DNA variants within this sample encode the same CDR3. DNA for the CDR3: TGTGCCAGCCGACAGGGGAACACTGAAGCTTTCTTT. Amino acid sequence: CASRQGNTEAFF. The V call is TRBV25-1, the J call TRBJ1-1; 7 nucleotides align to TRBD1. V shed 8 bases and J 1 base; nucleotides not matched to a gene: 1. Per the germline V gene, CDR1 is MGHDK and CDR2 is SYGVNS. This CDR3 is 12 amino acids long.

The genes are TRBV9 and TRBJ2-7; D possibly corresponds to TRBD1 (5 bases). Trimming removed 1 base at V and 7 bases at J, with 18 bases between. The germline V gene encodes CDR1 SGDLS and CDR2 YYNGEE. This CDR3 has 15 residues. For the CDR3, the DNA is TGTGCCAGCAGCGTACAGGGTTCCCTATTGGGGGAGCAGTACTTC. Its translation: CASSVQGSLLGEQYF. Variable domain in full (rest from reference TRBV9 and TRBJ2-7): DSGVTQTPKHLITATGQRVTLRCSPRSGDLSVYWYQQSLDQGLQFLIQYYNGEERAKGNILERFSAQQFPDLHSELNLSSLELGDSALYFCASSVQGSLLGEQYFGPGTRLTVT.

The V call is TRBV4-2, the J call TRBJ2-5, with D possibly being TRBD2 (5 bases). The CDR3 is 15 residues long. Germline CDR1 reads LGHNA; CDR2 reads YNFKEQ. The V gene lost 0 bases and the J gene lost 5 bases, with 13 bases spanning the gap. CDR3 bases: TGTGCCAGCAGCCAAGATGAGGGCTCCCGGGAGACCCAGTACTTC. Its protein is CASSQDEGSRETQYF.

This chain links TRBV30 with TRBJ2-5; D possibly corresponds to TRBD1 (6 bases). This CDR3 region has 11 residues. V was shortened by 5 bases and J by 5 bases, with 9 bases between the two germline ends. Germline CDR1 is GTSNPN and CDR2 is SVGIG (reference sequence). The CDR3: CAWHRAETQYF. CDR3 DNA: TGTGCCTGGCACAGGGCCGAGACCCAGTACTTC.

V usage is TRBV28 and J usage is TRBJ1-2; D is unresolved. The V gene lost 3 bases and the J gene lost 4 bases, with 9 bases spanning the gap. The germline V gene encodes CDR1 MDHEN and CDR2 SYDVKM. This CDR3 has 13 residues. In DNA, the CDR3 is TGTGCCAGCAGTTTGCCGCACTCCTATGGCTACACCTTC. It specifies CASSLPHSYGYTF.

In DNA, the CDR3 is TGTGCCAGCAGCTTAGGGCCCTACAATGAGCAGTTCTTC. Protein: CASSLGPYNEQFF. The chain is built from TRBV11-3 and TRBJ2-1; D unresolved. V lost 1 base, J lost 2 bases, and 3 bases lay in between. This CDR3 is 13 amino acids long. CDR1 and CDR2 from the germline V gene are SGHNT and YENEEA.